This entry features one T cell receptor (beta chain) sequence. Its specificity is unknown. The CDR3 has 13 residues. Germline V lookup: CDR1 SGHKS, CDR2 YYEKEE (reference sequence). The V gene lost 4 bases and the J gene lost 11 bases, with 18 bases spanning the gap. This sample stems from a study of cytomegalovirus exposure and HLA in healthy donors. Study context: Clustering assigned 81% of the approximately 400 genotyped donors to the Caucasian-associated ancestry cluster. Study-wide points: Researchers counted roughly 150 TCR beta chains as cytomegalovirus-associated. Common viral pathogens were later found to be apparently linked to several of the most significant clusters. As a later analysis revealed, most CMV-associated TCR beta chains appeared HLA-restricted.

In the PCR, 60 Vbeta and 13 Jbeta primers were used. The table came from immunoSEQ multiplex PCR; TCRdb's copy has only in-frame clones and leaves some out. Of 45,000 to 65,000 clones listed, 70% to 85% are singletons. This chain uses TRBV5-5 with TRBJ1-1, with no clear D. The sequence came from a man aged 25-45 years in good health and CMV-seronegative. Sequenced: PBMCs. In DNA, the CDR3 is TGTGCCAGCAGCCCCGACCCGGAGCGAAGGGCTTTCTTT. As protein: CASSPDPERRAFF. The variable domain in full, completed from reference TRBV5-5 and TRBJ1-1, reads DAGVTQSPTHLIKTRGQQVTLRCSPISGHKSVSWYQQVLGQGPQFIFQYYEKEERGRGNFPDRFSARQFPNYSSELNVNALLLGDSALYLCASSPDPERRAFFGQGTRLTVV.